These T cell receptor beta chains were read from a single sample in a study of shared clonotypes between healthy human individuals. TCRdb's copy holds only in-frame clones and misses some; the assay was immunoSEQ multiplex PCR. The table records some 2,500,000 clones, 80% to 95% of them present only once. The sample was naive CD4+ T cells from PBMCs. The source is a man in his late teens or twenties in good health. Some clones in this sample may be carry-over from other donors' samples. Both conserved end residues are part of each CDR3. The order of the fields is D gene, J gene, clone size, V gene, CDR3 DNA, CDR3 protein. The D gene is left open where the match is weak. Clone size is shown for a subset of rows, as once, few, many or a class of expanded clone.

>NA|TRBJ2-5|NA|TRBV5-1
TGCGCCAGCAGCTTGCCCGGCAGTCAAGAGACCCAGTACTTC
CASSLPGSQETQYF
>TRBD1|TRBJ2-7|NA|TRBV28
TGTGCCAGCAGTTCCAGGGGGCTTAGGTCCTACGAGCAGTACTTC
CASSSRGLRSYEQYF
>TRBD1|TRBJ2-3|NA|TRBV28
TGTGCCAGCCGTCAAGGGACAGGAAAAGATACGCAGTATTTT
CASRQGTGKDTQYF
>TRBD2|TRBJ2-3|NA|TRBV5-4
TGTGCCAGCAGCTTGGACCCTAGCGGGAGGAGCACAGATACGCAGTATTTT
CASSLDPSGRSTDTQYF
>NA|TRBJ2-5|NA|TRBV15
TGTGCCACCAGCAGGGTGGAGGACTACCAAGAGACCCAGTACTTC
CATSRVEDYQETQYF
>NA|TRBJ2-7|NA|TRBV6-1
TGTGCCAGCAGGATACAGGGACTGTGGGGGGAGCAGTACTTC
CASRIQGLWGEQYF
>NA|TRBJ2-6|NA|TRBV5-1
TGCGCCAGCAGCTTTGTGGAGAGGTTGGGGGCCAACGTCCTGACTTTC
CASSFVERLGANVLTF
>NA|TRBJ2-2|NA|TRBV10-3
TGTGCCATACAAAAGGGTGGGGCTGGCGGGGAGCTGTTTTTT
CAIQKGGAGGELFF
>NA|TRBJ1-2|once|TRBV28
TGTGCCAGCAGTCCCCCGGACGGAATAGCTAACTATGGCTACACCTTC
CASSPPDGIANYGYTF
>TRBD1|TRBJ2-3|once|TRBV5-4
TGTGCCAGCAGCTCGACAGGGTACACAGATACGCAGTATTTT
CASSSTGYTDTQYF
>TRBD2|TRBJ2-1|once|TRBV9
TGTGCCAGCAGCGTAGGGTTGGGGACTAGCGGATCTTACAATGAGCAGTTCTTC
CASSVGLGTSGSYNEQFF
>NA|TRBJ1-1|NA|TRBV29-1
TGCAGCGTGGGCCGAGGATCGATTGAAGCTTTCTTT
CSVGRGSIEAFF
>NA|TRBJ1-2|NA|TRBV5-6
TGTGCCAGCAGCTTGGGTACGGTCAACTATGGCTACACCTTC
CASSLGTVNYGYTF
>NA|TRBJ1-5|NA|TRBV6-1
TGTGCCAGCAGTGCTACGGGCGGGGGAGGGCAGCCCCAGCATTTT
CASSATGGGGQPQHF
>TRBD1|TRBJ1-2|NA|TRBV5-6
TGTGCCAGCAGCTTGAGAGACAGGGGTTTGTATGGCTACACCTTC
CASSLRDRGLYGYTF
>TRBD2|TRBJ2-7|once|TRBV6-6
TGTGCCAGCCGGTGGACTAGCGGTACCTACGAGCAGTACTTC
CASRWTSGTYEQYF
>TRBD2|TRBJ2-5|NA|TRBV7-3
TGTGCCAGCAGCTTGGGACTAGCGGGAGGAGAGACCCAGTACTTC
CASSLGLAGGETQYF
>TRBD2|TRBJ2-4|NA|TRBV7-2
TGTGCCAGCACCCCAGGAGGGAGGGGCAAAAACATTCAGTACTTC
CASTPGGRGKNIQYF
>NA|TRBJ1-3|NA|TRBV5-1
TGCGCCAGCAGCTGGACCACAGGGTTCGGGACCACCATATATTTT
CASSWTTGFGTTIYF
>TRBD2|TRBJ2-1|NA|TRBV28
TGTGCCAGCACCCTCTGGACTAGCGGGAACAATGAGCAGTTCTTC
CASTLWTSGNNEQFF
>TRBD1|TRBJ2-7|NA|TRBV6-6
TGTGCCAGCAGTTGGGACAGGGGGCTCAGCGAGCAGTACTTC
CASSWDRGLSEQYF
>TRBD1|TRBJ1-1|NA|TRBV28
TGTGCCAGCAGCCAGCCTGACAGGGGGGATTTCGCTGAAGCTTTCTTT
CASSQPDRGDFAEAFF
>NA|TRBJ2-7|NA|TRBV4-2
TGTGCCAGCAGCCAACCCTACTTC
CASSQPYF
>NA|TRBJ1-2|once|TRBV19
TGTGCCAGTACAACAGAGCCAAACTATGGCTACACCTTC
CASTTEPNYGYTF
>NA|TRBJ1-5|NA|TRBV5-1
TGCGCCAGCAGCTTGAGTGGGAGCAATCAGCCCCAGCATTTT
CASSLSGSNQPQHF
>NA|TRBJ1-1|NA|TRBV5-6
TGTGCCAGCAGCTTGAGGTGGTCTCGGGAAGCTTTCTTT
CASSLRWSREAFF
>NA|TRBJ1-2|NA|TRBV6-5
TGTGCCAGCAGTTACTCCGGGGACGGGCCCTATGGCTACACCTTC
CASSYSGDGPYGYTF
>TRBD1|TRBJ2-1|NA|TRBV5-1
TGCGCCAGCAGCATGGGACAGGGCTACAATGAGCAGTTCTTC
CASSMGQGYNEQFF
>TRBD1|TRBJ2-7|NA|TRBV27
TGTGCCAGCAGGTCGGGCCCCGGGACAGGTCCTCCAAAGCAGTACTTC
CASRSGPGTGPPKQYF
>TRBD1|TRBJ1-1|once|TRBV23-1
TGCGCCAGCCACCACACCTTGACAGGGGCCACTATGAACACTGAAGCTTTCTTT
CASHHTLTGATMNTEAFF
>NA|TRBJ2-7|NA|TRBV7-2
TGTGCCAGCAGCCCCCAGCCCCCAGGGTACGAGCAGTACTTC
CASSPQPPGYEQYF
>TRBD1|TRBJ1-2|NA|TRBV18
TGTGCCAGCTCACCTCACCCAAACCCGGGACAGGGAGGCTACACCTTC
CASSPHPNPGQGGYTF
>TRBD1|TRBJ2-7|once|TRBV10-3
TGTGCCATCAATATGGGGGACAGCTACGAGCAGTACTTC
CAINMGDSYEQYF
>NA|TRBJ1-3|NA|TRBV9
TGTGCCAGCAGCGTAGGAGGCGTCTCTGGAAACACCATATATTTT
CASSVGGVSGNTIYF
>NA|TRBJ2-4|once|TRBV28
TGTGCCAGCAGTCAGCAGCCGCAAAACATTCAGTACTTC
CASSQQPQNIQYF
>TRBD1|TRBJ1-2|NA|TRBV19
TGTGCCAGTAGTACCCCCCCTGACAGGGTCCATGGCTACACCTTC
CASSTPPDRVHGYTF
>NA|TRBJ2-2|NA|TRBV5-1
TGCGCCAGCAGCTTGGAAGGGTCAAAGGGGGAGCTGTTTTTT
CASSLEGSKGELFF
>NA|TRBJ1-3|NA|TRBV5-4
TGTGCCAGCAGCGCAGGACAGGGAAACACCATATATTTT
CASSAGQGNTIYF
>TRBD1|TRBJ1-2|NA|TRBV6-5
TGTGCCAGCAGTTACGGGACAGCTTTCAACTATGGCTACACCTTC
CASSYGTAFNYGYTF
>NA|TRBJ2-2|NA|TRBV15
TGTGCCACCAGTTCAGCGGGCCTCCGCGGGGAGCTGTTTTTT
CATSSAGLRGELFF
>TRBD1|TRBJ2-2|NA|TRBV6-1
TGTGCCAGCCGATTAGGACAGGGGGCCGGGGAGCTGTTTTTT
CASRLGQGAGELFF
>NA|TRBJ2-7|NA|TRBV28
TGTGCCAGCAGTTCCCCGGGCGGGATAGGAGAGCAGTACTTC
CASSSPGGIGEQYF
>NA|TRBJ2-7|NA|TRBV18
TGTGCCAGCTCACCAGGAGGTAGGGCGGGCGAGCAGTACTTC
CASSPGGRAGEQYF
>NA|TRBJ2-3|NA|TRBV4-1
TGCGCCAGCAGCCGTCTTGGGGAAATGAGCACAGATACGCAGTATTTT
CASSRLGEMSTDTQYF
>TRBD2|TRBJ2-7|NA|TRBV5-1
TGCGCCAGCAGGACTAGCGGGAGCTACGAGCAGTACTTC
CASRTSGSYEQYF
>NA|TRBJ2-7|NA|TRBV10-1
TGCGCCAGCAGTGGCACAAGCTCCTACGAGCAGTACTTC
CASSGTSSYEQYF
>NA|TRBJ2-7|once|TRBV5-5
TGTGCCAGCAGCTTACCGGGACAAGGAACCAGAAGCTCCTACGAGCAGTACTTC
CASSLPGQGTRSSYEQYF